The T cell receptor (beta chain) described here comes from a study of T cell repertoires in cytomegalovirus infection (dated by TCRdb to the late 2010s). Background for the entire study: Donor HLA type was relevant to the analysis, because carriage of CMV infection together with the matching HLA type was indicated by public TCR beta signatures. General study outcomes and caveats: In the ex vivo response, HLA-C-restricted CMV-specific TCR beta clonotypes were dominant, and in two of eight donors the single most frequent clonotype came from this HLA-C-restricted group. In both this cohort and an independent approximately 350-donor cohort, the cumulative frequency of public TCR beta family members distinguished carriers of CMV infection plus the relevant HLA type.

The CDR3 numbers 17 residues from cysteine through phenylalanine. Only the CDR3 portion is preserved as DNA: 51 bases, with reading frame beginning at the first base. V sheds 3 bases and J sheds 1 base, leaving 19 bases between their ends. CDR1 and CDR2 were assigned from the germline V gene (reference sequence) as LNHDA and SQIVND. Instrument used: Illumina HiSeq 1500. TCRdb trimmed public reads at Q25 via fastp, called clones via MiXCR and kept in-frame beta chains. Each entry merges the rows of one CDR3 protein and shows their most common DNA and genes. The sample contains approximately 190,000 distinct CDR3 sequences, about 30% of them found a single time. 31% of the sample goes to the ten largest clones. Regarding this clonotype: It lacks a known antigen. One base away there is no much larger clone; base qualities are not given.

This clonotype was obtained from a human donor in good health (CMV status not recorded). Some clones in this sample may be carry-over from other donors' samples. Recombination connected TRBV19 to TRBJ2-7; the D segment could be TRBD2, given 5 matching bases. The sequenced sample was PBMCs. In nucleotides, the sequence is TGTGCCAGTAGTATCAGTCACGGGGTGGTAAATTCCTACGAGCAGTACTTC. This yields the protein CASSISHGVVNSYEQYF.